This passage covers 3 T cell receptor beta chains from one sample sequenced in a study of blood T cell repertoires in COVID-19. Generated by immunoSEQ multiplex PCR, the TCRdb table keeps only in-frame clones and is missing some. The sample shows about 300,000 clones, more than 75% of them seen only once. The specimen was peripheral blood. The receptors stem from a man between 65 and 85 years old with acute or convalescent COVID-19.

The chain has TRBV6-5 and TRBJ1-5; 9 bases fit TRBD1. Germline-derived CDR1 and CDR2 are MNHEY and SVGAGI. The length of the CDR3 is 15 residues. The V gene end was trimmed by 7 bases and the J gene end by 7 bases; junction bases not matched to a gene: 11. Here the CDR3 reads CASMGGTGFRQPQHF. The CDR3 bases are TGTGCCAGCATGGGGGGGACAGGGTTCAGGCAGCCCCAGCATTTT.

As DNA, the CDR3 is TGTGCCAGCAGCCAATCGACAGTGATACAGCCCCAGCATTTT. Its translation is CASSQSTVIQPQHF. V gene TRBV16 combines with J gene TRBJ1-5, with a tentative D call TRBD1 (5 bases). V was cut by 0 bases and J by 7 bases, with 10 bases left in between. Looked up from germline, CDR1 is KGHSY and CDR2 is FQNENV. The length of the CDR3 is 14 residues.

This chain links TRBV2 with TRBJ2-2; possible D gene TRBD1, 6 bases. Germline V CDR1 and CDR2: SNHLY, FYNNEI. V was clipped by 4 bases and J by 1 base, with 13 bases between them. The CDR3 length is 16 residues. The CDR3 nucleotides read TGTGCCAGCAGTGCGTTGGGGGCGGTGAACACCGGGGAGCTGTTTTTT. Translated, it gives CASSALGAVNTGELFF.